This TCR beta chain emerged from a study of blood T cell repertoires in COVID-19. Across the whole study: Acute-phase and convalescent COVID-19 samples originated in the United States, Italy and Spain. Sample material is recorded as cDNA or gDNA derived from T cells, B-cell-depleted T cells, or PBMCs.

J lost 8 bases, V lost 4 bases, and 9 bases had no gene match. From germline, CDR1 is SGHNT and CDR2 YYREEE (reference sequence). The CDR3 contains 14 residues. A Seattle source enrolled patients during active infection and followed them longitudinally. Under the authors' procedure: The assay estimated nucleated cells by amplifying reference gene primers. The table came from immunoSEQ multiplex PCR; TCRdb's copy has only in-frame clones and leaves some out. From that table come the V and J calls and clone size; the DNA was used to work out D and trimming. The sample yields around 200,000 clones, over 80% seen once.

The receptor comes from a woman in her 30s with COVID-19, enrolled during active disease. Sequenced input: peripheral blood. V is TRBV5-4 and J is TRBJ1-2, with 9 bases matching TRBD1. CDR3 sequence reads: CASSMTGTGIGYTF. The CDR3 DNA reads TGTGCCAGCAGCATGACCGGGACAGGGATAGGCTACACCTTC.